The 24 T cell receptor beta chains reported below all come from one sample, sequenced in a study of CD8+ T cells in alopecia areata. Sample treatment: oral pan-JAK inhibitor, 5-10 mg twice daily. RNA extraction was followed by reverse transcription into cDNA, which acted as the sequencing template. Sequencing used immunoSEQ multiplex PCR; TCRdb keeps in-frame clones, though not all of them. The repertoire has 150,000 to 200,000 clones, about half of them found once; the top ten carry over 9%. The sample consisted of CD8+ T cells sorted from blood, taken at roughly week 53, from a patient treated with tofacitinib. Receptors originate from a human donor with alopecia areata.

The chain recombines TRBV5-1 with TRBJ2-3, with D possibly called TRBD1 or TRBD2 (5 bases each). The V gene lost 4 bases and the J gene lost 4 bases, with 10 bases spanning the gap. CDR3 size: 13 residues. Germline CDR1 reads SGHRS; CDR2 reads YFSETQ. Here the CDR3 DNA reads TGCGCCAGCAGCAGGGACCCGCCAGATACGCAGTATTTT. Translation gives CASSRDPPDTQYF.

V is TRBV15 and J is TRBJ2-5; D perhaps matches TRBD1 (5 bases). The V end was cut by 0 bases, the J end by 4 bases, with 6 bases between. The CDR3 loop spans 13 amino acids. Germline CDR1 LNHNV, CDR2 YYDKDF (reference sequence). The CDR3 coding sequence is TGTGCCACCAGCAGAGATCAGGGAGAGACCCAGTACTTC. Translating it yields CATSRDQGETQYF. The whole variable domain, remainder taken from reference TRBV15 and TRBJ2-5, is DAMVIQNPRYQVTQFGKPVTLSCSQTLNHNVMYWYQQKSSQAPKLLFHYYDKDFNNEADTPDNFQSRRPNTSFCFLDIRSPGLGDTAMYLCATSRDQGETQYFGPGTRLLVL.

A single count supports this clone. This chain uses TRBV19 with TRBJ2-7; D ambiguous. CDR3 size: 14 residues. CDR1 is LNHDA, CDR2 SQIVND, per germline (reference sequence). Trimming removed 1 base at V and 4 bases at J, with 11 bases between. This CDR3 reads CASSIVGSEYEQYF. In nucleotides, the CDR3 is TGTGCCAGTAGTATAGTAGGCTCTGAATACGAGCAGTACTTC.

CDR3 nucleotides: TGTGCCAGCAGCTTCGGGGTCATGGTTGAGCAGTTCTTC. Translating gives CASSFGVMVEQFF. The V call is TRBV7-9, the J call TRBJ2-1; the D gene is possibly TRBD2 (5 bases). The CDR3 is made up of 13 amino acids. The germline gives CDR1 SEHNR, CDR2 FQNEAQ (reference sequence). The V end was cut by 3 bases, the J end by 9 bases, with 12 bases between.

The sample holds one count of this clone. The V gene is TRBV7-9, the J gene TRBJ2-3; 7 bases line up with TRBD2. The ends lost 4 bases at V and 11 bases at J; junction bases unmatched: 15. Per the germline V gene, CDR1 is SEHNR and CDR2 is FQNEAQ (reference sequence). The CDR3 is 15 amino acids. The CDR3 nucleotides read TGTGCCAGCAGCTCCAGGGACTTCGAGCGGGGCAGGCAGTATTTT. This sequence encodes CASSSRDFERGRQYF. Variable domain in full (rest from reference TRBV7-9 and TRBJ2-3): DTGVSQNPRHKITKRGQNVTFRCDPISEHNRLYWYRQTLGQGPEFLTYFQNEAQLEKSRLLSDRFSAERPKGSFSTLEIQRTEQGDSAMYLCASSSRDFERGRQYFGPGTRLTVL.

The chain links TRBV5-1 to TRBJ2-3; 11 nucleotides agree with TRBD2. The trim removed 0 bases at V and 3 bases at J, leaving 3 bases unmatched. CDR1 is SGHRS and CDR2 is YFSETQ in the germline V gene. This CDR3 comprises 16 residues. CDR3 in amino acids: CASSLAGTSGTDTQYF. The CDR3 bases are TGCGCCAGCAGCTTGGCCGGGACTAGCGGAACAGATACGCAGTATTTT.

The rearrangement uses TRBV19 and TRBJ2-3; a possible D gene is TRBD2 (6 bases). Germline-derived CDR1 and CDR2 are LNHDA and SQIVND (reference sequence). Trimming left V 8 bases short and J 0 bases short, with 12 bases between. The CDR3 runs 14 residues. This chain's CDR3 is CASSLEGSTDTQYF. CDR3 DNA: TGTGCCAGTTCTCTGGAGGGAAGCACAGATACGCAGTATTTT. Drawing the rest from reference TRBV19 and TRBJ2-3, the complete variable domain is DGGITQSPKYLFRKEGQNVTLSCEQNLNHDAMYWYRQDPGQGLRLIYYSQIVNDFQKGDIAEGYSVSREKKESFPLTVTSAQKNPTAFYLCASSLEGSTDTQYFGPGTRLTVL.

The J gene is TRBJ2-7, the V gene TRBV4-1; D remains ambiguous. Trimming took off 4 bases at V and 4 bases at J, with 14 bases between the two ends. The CDR3 is 14 residues long. Per germline, CDR1 MGHRA and CDR2 YSYEKL. Here the CDR3 reads CASSPIVPPYEQYF. In DNA, the CDR3 is TGCGCCAGCAGCCCAATTGTCCCCCCGTACGAGCAGTACTTC.

This clone was counted a few times. The genes are TRBV4-3 and TRBJ2-5; 9 bases align to TRBD2. Germline CDR1 is LGHNA and CDR2 is YSLEER. Trimming took 1 base from V and 2 from J; bases not matched to a gene: 2. The CDR3 consists of 15 residues. The CDR3 region is CASSQGGGEQETQYF. CDR3 coding DNA: TGCGCCAGCAGCCAAGGCGGGGGGGAACAAGAGACCCAGTACTTC.

This clone was detected only a few times. The J gene is TRBJ2-2, the V gene TRBV7-9, with TRBD1 matching over 7 bases. Germline CDR1 is SEHNR and CDR2 is FQNEAQ (reference sequence). The CDR3 is made up of 15 amino acids. With V trimmed by 5 bases and J by 3 bases, 6 bases remained unmatched. The CDR3 protein is CASSPGGLYTGELFF. Here the CDR3 DNA reads TGTGCCAGCAGCCCAGGGGGTTTGTACACCGGGGAGCTGTTTTTT.

The chain uses TRBV2 and TRBJ1-4; a possible D gene is TRBD1 (5 bases). This CDR3 region has 16 residues. V lost 3 bases and J 7 bases, leaving 18 bases between the germline ends. Germline V CDR1 and CDR2: SNHLY, FYNNEI. The CDR3 region is CASSDLRGAEPEKLFF. The CDR3 coding sequence is TGTGCCAGCAGTGATTTGAGGGGCGCGGAACCTGAAAAACTGTTTTTT.

This chain connects TRBV2 to TRBJ2-7; 8 bases fit TRBD1. This CDR3 has 13 residues. Germline-derived CDR1 and CDR2 are SNHLY and FYNNEI. After removal of 6 bases from V and 5 bases from J, the junction contained 6 bases not matched to a gene. CDR3 DNA: TGTGCCAGCAGCAGGACAGGGTCCGACGAGCAGTACTTC. Translation: CASSRTGSDEQYF.

J is TRBJ2-1 and V is TRBV6-5, with D maybe TRBD1 (6 bases). V was cut by 1 base and J by 7 bases, with 17 bases left in between. Germline values: CDR1 MNHEY, CDR2 SVGAGI. The CDR3 runs to 16 residues. DNA of the CDR3: TGTGCCAGCAGTTACTACGGCAGGGGTCTTGGTAATGAGCAGTTCTTC. It yields the protein CASSYYGRGLGNEQFF.

This chain links TRBV7-9 with TRBJ2-7, with D perhaps TRBD1 (5 bases). Germline loops: CDR1 SEHNR, CDR2 FQNEAQ (reference sequence). The ends were cut back, 3 bases at V and 5 bases at J, with 11 bases in the middle. The CDR3 has 13 amino acids. Here the CDR3 reads CASSFPTEDEQYF. The CDR3 DNA reads TGTGCCAGCAGCTTCCCGACAGAAGACGAGCAGTACTTC. Looking up the rest from reference TRBV7-9 and TRBJ2-7 gives the full variable domain: DTGVSQNPRHKITKRGQNVTFRCDPISEHNRLYWYRQTLGQGPEFLTYFQNEAQLEKSRLLSDRFSAERPKGSFSTLEIQRTEQGDSAMYLCASSFPTEDEQYFGPGTRLTVT.

V gene TRBV27 combines with J gene TRBJ2-3; D not certain. CDR3 size: 14 residues. Germline V gives CDR1 MNHEY, CDR2 SMNVEV (reference sequence). The germline V and J ends were trimmed by 7 bases and 4 bases, with 15 bases remaining between them. The CDR3 bases are TGTGCCAGCAACCCCCGTGTGGAAGCAGATACGCAGTATTTT. It yields the protein CASNPRVEADTQYF.

The chain has TRBV7-9 and TRBJ1-1; D remains ambiguous. The CDR3 is 13 residues long. Trimming shortened V by 1 base and J by 1 base, and 4 bases separated the two germline ends. Germline-derived CDR1 and CDR2 are SEHNR and FQNEAQ (reference sequence). CDR3 bases: TGTGCCAGCAGCTTAGGGTGGAACACTGAAGCTTTCTTT. The encoded protein is CASSLGWNTEAFF.

The rearrangement uses TRBV25-1 and TRBJ2-5; tentatively, D is TRBD1 or TRBD2 (5 bases each). There are 18 residues in the CDR3. Germline CDR1 MGHDK, CDR2 SYGVNS. V dropped 3 bases and J dropped 2 bases, with 22 bases sitting between them. Here the CDR3 DNA reads TGTGCCAGCAGTGATTTATCCTCGACAGAGGGGTGGCAAGAGACCCAGTACTTC. This encodes CASSDLSSTEGWQETQYF. Variable domain in full (rest from reference TRBV25-1 and TRBJ2-5): EADIYQTPRYLVIGTGKKITLECSQTMGHDKMYWYQQDPGMELHLIHYSYGVNSTEKGDLSSESTVSRIRTEHFPLTLESARPSHTSQYLCASSDLSSTEGWQETQYFGPGTRLLVL.

This chain uses TRBV27 with TRBJ1-5; 12 bases map to TRBD1. CDR1 is MNHEY, CDR2 SMNVEV, per germline (reference sequence). The ends lost 6 bases at V and 7 bases at J; junction bases unmatched: 10. The CDR3 is 16 residues long. The CDR3 DNA sequence: TGTGCCAGCAGGCCTTGGGGACAGGGGGCTCGGCAGCCCCAGCATTTT. Protein product: CASRPWGQGARQPQHF.

This clone has just one count. This rearrangement joins TRBV2 to TRBJ1-1; D is perhaps TRBD1 (6 bases). Trimming cost V 10 bases and J 4 bases, with 13 bases left between them. This CDR3 is 12 amino acids long. Germline assignment: CDR1 SNHLY and CDR2 FYNNEI. CDR3 sequence reads: CATVKGGTEAFF. CDR3 nucleotides: TGTGCCACAGTCAAGGGGGGCACTGAAGCTTTCTTT.

The J gene is TRBJ2-2, the V gene TRBV30; D unclear. The CDR3 spans 15 residues. V lost 5 bases to trimming and J lost 7 bases, with 20 bases between them. Per germline, CDR1 GTSNPN and CDR2 SVGIG (reference sequence). The CDR3 loop is CAWHPGVSLNGELFF. In DNA, the CDR3 is TGTGCCTGGCATCCCGGAGTATCTCTAAACGGGGAGCTGTTTTTT.

The chain couples TRBV15 to TRBJ2-2; 8 nucleotides match TRBD2. The CDR3 has 16 residues. J was trimmed by 1 base and V by 5 bases; bases with no gene match: 6. Germline V gene lookup returns CDR1 LNHNV and CDR2 YYDKDF (reference sequence). The CDR3 sequence: CATSPSLAGNTGELFF. The CDR3 DNA reads TGTGCCACCAGCCCCAGCCTAGCGGGGAACACCGGGGAGCTGTTTTTT.

CDR3 protein: CASSVLIGPVNEQFF. CDR3 nucleotides: TGTGCCAGCAGCGTATTGATTGGGCCGGTGAATGAGCAGTTCTTC. The rearrangement links TRBV9 to TRBJ2-1; D is ambiguous. The V end lost 1 base, the J end lost 7 bases, and 15 bases lay between the germline ends. Germline CDR1 and CDR2: SGDLS and YYNGEE. The CDR3 loop spans 15 amino acids. Full variable domain (rest looked up from reference TRBV9 and TRBJ2-1): DSGVTQTPKHLITATGQRVTLRCSPRSGDLSVYWYQQSLDQGLQFLIQYYNGEERAKGNILERFSAQQFPDLHSELNLSSLELGDSALYFCASSVLIGPVNEQFFGPGTRLTVL.

The chain is built from TRBV5-1 and TRBJ2-7; no reliable D call. The CDR3 has 13 amino acids. CDR1 and CDR2 from the germline V gene are SGHRS and YFSETQ. Trimming pared 0 bases from V and 4 bases from J, leaving 8 bases between. In nucleotides, the CDR3 is TGCGCCAGCAGCTTGGGAGACGATTACGAGCAGTACTTC. Encoded protein: CASSLGDDYEQYF.

The V and J genes are TRBV9 and TRBJ2-7, with a possible D match to TRBD2 (5 bases). CDR1 and CDR2 from the germline V gene are SGDLS and YYNGEE. V was cut by 0 bases and J by 1 base, with 11 bases left in between. This CDR3 has 15 residues. In DNA, the CDR3 is TGTGCCAGCAGCGTAGATGAGGGCTTTTCCTACGAGCAGTACTTC. Encoded protein: CASSVDEGFSYEQYF. The whole variable domain, filled in from reference TRBV9 and TRBJ2-7, reads DSGVTQTPKHLITATGQRVTLRCSPRSGDLSVYWYQQSLDQGLQFLIQYYNGEERAKGNILERFSAQQFPDLHSELNLSSLELGDSALYFCASSVDEGFSYEQYFGPGTRLTVT.